Shown below are 11 T cell receptor beta chains from a single sample sequenced in a study of T cells expressing NK-cell markers. TCRdb reprocessed the 5' RACE reads, keeping one entry per CDR3 protein, no DNA. This repertoire comprises some 340,000 distinct CDR3 sequences; its ten largest clones make up over 4%. Sequenced input: blood T cells: a sorted CD56 or NKG2C T cell subset, CD4+ or CD8+ T cells, or bulk PBMC T cells (not recorded which). These receptor sequences come from a man between 18 and 69 years old in good health.

CDR3 residues: CSARLSAVPTDTQYF. V is TRBV20-1 and J is TRBJ2-3; TCRdb names TRBD2, which stays unverified in the absence of DNA. The germline V gene encodes CDR1 DFQATT and CDR2 SNEGSKA (reference sequence). The CDR3 sequence is 15 residues long.

The chain employs TRBV25-1 and TRBJ1-1. CDR1 is MGHDK, CDR2 SYGVNS, per germline. The CDR3 has 12 amino acids. This CDR3 reads CASKKSPTEAFF.

J is TRBJ2-3 and V is TRBV11-1; the TCRdb D gene call, TRBD2, has no DNA to confirm it. Germline V gene sequence: CDR1 SGHAT, CDR2 FQDESV (reference sequence). CDR3 length: 15 amino acids. CDR3: CASSRLAGRADTQYF.

The rearrangement joins TRBV5-1 to TRBJ1-2; TCRdb's D gene call, TRBD1, goes unchecked for lack of DNA. The CDR3 is made up of 14 amino acids. Germline V lookup: CDR1 SGHRS, CDR2 YFSETQ. This CDR3 reads CASSLVDRAAGYTF.

This rearrangement joins TRBV12-3 or TRBV12-4 to TRBJ2-3; the TRBD2 assignment by TCRdb is unverifiable without DNA. The CDR3 spans 18 residues. CDR3 residues: CASSFFGLAGGNTDTQYF.

The chain has TRBV27 and TRBJ2-1; TCRdb's D call, TRBD1, is unchecked because there is no DNA. Looked up from germline, CDR1 is MNHEY and CDR2 is SMNVEV (reference sequence). The CDR3 is 12 amino acids. The CDR3 sequence: CASSAPGTIEFF.

J is TRBJ1-4 and V is TRBV25-1; TCRdb designates TRBD1, a call that cannot be tested without DNA. The CDR3 contains 14 residues. Germline assignment: CDR1 MGHDK and CDR2 SYGVNS. CDR3 sequence reads: CASSEDRGPKRLFF.

This chain links TRBV7-9 with TRBJ2-3; TCRdb proposes TRBD1, but this gene call is untestable without DNA. Germline assignment: CDR1 SEHNR and CDR2 FQNEAQ (reference sequence). This CDR3 is 16 amino acids long. The CDR3 reads CASSPSLGGSTDTQYF. Combining the CDR3 with reference TRBV7-9 and TRBJ2-3 gives the whole variable domain DTGVSQNPRHKITKRGQNVTFRCDPISEHNRLYWYRQTLGQGPEFLTYFQNEAQLEKSRLLSDRFSAERPKGSFSTLEIQRTEQGDSAMYLCASSPSLGGSTDTQYFGPGTRLTVL.

The chain recombines TRBV11-2 with TRBJ2-5; the TCRdb D gene call, TRBD1, has no DNA to confirm it. CDR1 and CDR2 from the germline V gene are SGHAT and FQNNGV. The CDR3 contains 14 residues. The CDR3 region is CASSFWLGEETQYF.

The chain links TRBV5-1 to TRBJ1-6; TCRdb outputs TRBD1, but without DNA this stays unchecked. CDR3 length: 16 residues. CDR1 and CDR2 (germline): SGHRS, YFSETQ. CDR3 in amino acids: CASSPEGGQDNSPLHF.

The V gene is TRBV29-1, the J gene TRBJ1-1; TCRdb's D call of TRBD1 is untestable without DNA. The CDR3 extends over 13 amino acids. Per the germline V gene, CDR1 is SQVTM and CDR2 is ANQGSEA. The CDR3 spells CSEKRQGVTEAFF.